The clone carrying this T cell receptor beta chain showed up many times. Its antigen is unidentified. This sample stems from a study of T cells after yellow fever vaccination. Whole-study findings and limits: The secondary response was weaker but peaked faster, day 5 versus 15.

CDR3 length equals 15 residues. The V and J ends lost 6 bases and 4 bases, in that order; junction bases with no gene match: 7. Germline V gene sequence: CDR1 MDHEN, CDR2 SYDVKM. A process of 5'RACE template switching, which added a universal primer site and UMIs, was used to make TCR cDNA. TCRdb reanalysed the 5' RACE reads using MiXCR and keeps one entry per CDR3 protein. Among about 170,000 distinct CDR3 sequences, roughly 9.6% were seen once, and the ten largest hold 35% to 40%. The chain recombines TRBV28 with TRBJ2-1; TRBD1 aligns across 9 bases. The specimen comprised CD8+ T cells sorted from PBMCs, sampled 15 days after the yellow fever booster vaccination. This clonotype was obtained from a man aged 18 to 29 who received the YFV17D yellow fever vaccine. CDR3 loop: CASSPGTGLYNEQFF. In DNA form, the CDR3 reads TGTGCCAGCAGCCCGGGGACAGGGTTATACAATGAGCAGTTCTTC.